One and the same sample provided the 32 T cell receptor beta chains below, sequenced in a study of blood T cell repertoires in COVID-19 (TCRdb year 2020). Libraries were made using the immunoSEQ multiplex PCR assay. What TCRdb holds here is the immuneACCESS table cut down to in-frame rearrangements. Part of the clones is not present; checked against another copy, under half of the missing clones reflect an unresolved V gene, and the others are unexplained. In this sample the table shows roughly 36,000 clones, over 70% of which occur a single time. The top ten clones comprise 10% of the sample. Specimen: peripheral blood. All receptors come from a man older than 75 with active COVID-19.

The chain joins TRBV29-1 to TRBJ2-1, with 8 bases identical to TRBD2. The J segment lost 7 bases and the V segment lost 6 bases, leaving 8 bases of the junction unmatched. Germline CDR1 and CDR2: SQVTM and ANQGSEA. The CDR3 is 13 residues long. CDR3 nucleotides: TGCAGCGTAACTAGCGGAGGGGCAAATGAGCAGTTCTTC. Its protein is CSVTSGGANEQFF.

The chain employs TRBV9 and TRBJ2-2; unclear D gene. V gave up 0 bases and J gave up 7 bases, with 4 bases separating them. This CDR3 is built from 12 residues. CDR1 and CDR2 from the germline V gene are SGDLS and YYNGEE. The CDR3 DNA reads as TGTGCCAGCAGCGTAGCTTTCGGGGAGCTGTTTTTT. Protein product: CASSVAFGELFF. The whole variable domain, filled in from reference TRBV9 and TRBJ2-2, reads DSGVTQTPKHLITATGQRVTLRCSPRSGDLSVYWYQQSLDQGLQFLIQYYNGEERAKGNILERFSAQQFPDLHSELNLSSLELGDSALYFCASSVAFGELFFGEGSRLTVL.

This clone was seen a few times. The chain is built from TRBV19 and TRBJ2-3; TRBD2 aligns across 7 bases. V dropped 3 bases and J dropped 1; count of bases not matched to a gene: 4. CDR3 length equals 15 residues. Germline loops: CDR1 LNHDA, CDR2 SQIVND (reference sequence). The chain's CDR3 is CASSMRGRGTDTQYF. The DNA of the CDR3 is TGTGCCAGTAGTATGCGAGGGAGGGGCACAGATACGCAGTATTTT.

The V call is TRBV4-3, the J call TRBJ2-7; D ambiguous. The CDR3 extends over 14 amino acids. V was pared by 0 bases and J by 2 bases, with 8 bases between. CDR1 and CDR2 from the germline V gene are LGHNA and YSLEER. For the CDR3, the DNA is TGCGCCAGCAGCCAAGAAGCCCCCGCCTACGAGCAGTACTTC. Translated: CASSQEAPAYEQYF.

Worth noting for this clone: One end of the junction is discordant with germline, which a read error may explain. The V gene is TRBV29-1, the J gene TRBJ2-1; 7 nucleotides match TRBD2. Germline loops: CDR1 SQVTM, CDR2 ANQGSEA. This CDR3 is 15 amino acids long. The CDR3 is CSGAKTSASYNGQFF. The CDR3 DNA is TGCAGCGGGGCAAAAACTAGCGCGTCCTACAATGGGCAGTTCTTC.

The CDR3 DNA reads as TGCGCCAGCAGCCAAGAAAACAGGGTTAATCAGCCCCAGCATTTT. Its protein is CASSQENRVNQPQHF. This chain links TRBV4-3 with TRBJ1-5; D is perhaps TRBD1 (6 bases). Germline CDR1 is LGHNA and CDR2 is YSLEER. The CDR3 extends over 15 amino acids. Trimming took off 0 bases at V and 4 bases at J, with 10 bases between the two ends.

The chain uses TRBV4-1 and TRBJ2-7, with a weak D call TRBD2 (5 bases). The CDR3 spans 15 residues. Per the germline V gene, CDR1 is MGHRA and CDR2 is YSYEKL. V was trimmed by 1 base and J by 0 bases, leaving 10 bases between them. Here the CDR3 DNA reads TGCGCCAGCAGCCAAGTAGCGTGGAGCTCCTACGAGCAGTACTTC. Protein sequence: CASSQVAWSSYEQYF.

The chain's CDR3 is CASSPTGTGVHSPLHF. The CDR3 nucleotides read TGTGCCAGCAGTCCAACCGGGACAGGGGTCCACTCACCCCTCCACTTT. V usage is TRBV28 and J usage is TRBJ1-6, with 10 bases lining up with TRBD1. V shed 5 bases and J 10 bases; nucleotides not matched to a gene: 11. The CDR3 is 16 residues long. In germline, CDR1 is MDHEN, CDR2 SYDVKM.

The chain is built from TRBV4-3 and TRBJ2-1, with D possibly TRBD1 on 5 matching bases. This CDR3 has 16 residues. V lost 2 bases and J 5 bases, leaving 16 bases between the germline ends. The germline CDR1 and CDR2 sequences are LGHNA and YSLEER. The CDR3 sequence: CASSQLAWGLNNEQFF. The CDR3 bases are TGCGCCAGCAGCCAATTGGCGTGGGGCCTAAACAATGAGCAGTTCTTC.

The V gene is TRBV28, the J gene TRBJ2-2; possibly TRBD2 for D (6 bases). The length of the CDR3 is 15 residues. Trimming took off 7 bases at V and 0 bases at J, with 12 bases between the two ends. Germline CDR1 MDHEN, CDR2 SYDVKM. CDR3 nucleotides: TGTGCCAGCATTTTCAGCGGGCCGAACACCGGGGAGCTGTTTTTT. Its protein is CASIFSGPNTGELFF.

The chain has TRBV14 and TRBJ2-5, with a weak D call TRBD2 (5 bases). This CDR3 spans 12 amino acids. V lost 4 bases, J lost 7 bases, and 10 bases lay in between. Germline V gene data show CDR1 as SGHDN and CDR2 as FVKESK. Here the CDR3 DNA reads TGTGCCAGCAGCCCGGGGTGGACGACCCAGTACTTC. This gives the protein CASSPGWTTQYF.

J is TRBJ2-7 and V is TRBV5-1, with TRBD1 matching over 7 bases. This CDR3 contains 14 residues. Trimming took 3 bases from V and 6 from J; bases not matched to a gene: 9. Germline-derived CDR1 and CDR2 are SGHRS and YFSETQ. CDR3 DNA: TGCGCCAGCAGCTACCTGACAGGGTCTGGCGAGCAGTACTTC. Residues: CASSYLTGSGEQYF.

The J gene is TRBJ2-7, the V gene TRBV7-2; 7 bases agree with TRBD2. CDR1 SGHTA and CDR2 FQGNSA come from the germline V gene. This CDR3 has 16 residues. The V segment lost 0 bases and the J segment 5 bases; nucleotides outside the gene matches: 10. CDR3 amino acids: CASSLAPSGGGDEQYF. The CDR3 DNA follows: TGTGCCAGCAGCTTAGCGCCATCAGGCGGGGGTGACGAGCAGTACTTC. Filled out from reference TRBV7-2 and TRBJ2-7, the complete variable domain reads GAGVSQSPSNKVTEKGKDVELRCDPISGHTALYWYRQSLGQGLEFLIYFQGNSAPDKSGLPSDRFSAERTGGSVSTLTIQRTQQEDSAVYLCASSLAPSGGGDEQYFGPGTRLTVT.

The CDR3 DNA sequence: TGTGCCAGCAGCTTGGATAGGGAGCGCGGGACCTACTACGAGCAGTACTTC. This codes for CASSLDRERGTYYEQYF. The rearrangement joins TRBV11-3 to TRBJ2-7; tentative D call: TRBD2 (6 bases). The CDR3 length is 17 residues. Germline V gene lookup returns CDR1 SGHNT and CDR2 YENEEA. V was shortened by 3 bases and J by 3 bases, with 21 bases between the two germline ends.

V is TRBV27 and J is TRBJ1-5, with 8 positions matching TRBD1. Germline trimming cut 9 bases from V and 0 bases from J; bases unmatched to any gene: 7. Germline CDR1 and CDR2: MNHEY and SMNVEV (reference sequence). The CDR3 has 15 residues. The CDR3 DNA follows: TGTGCCAGTTCGACAGGGGCTACTAGCAATCAGCCCCAGCATTTT. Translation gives CASSTGATSNQPQHF.

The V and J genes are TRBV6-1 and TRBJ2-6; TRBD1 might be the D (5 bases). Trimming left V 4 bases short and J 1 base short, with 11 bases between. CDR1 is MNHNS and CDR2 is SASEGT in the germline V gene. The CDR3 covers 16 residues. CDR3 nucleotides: TGTGCCAGCAGTGCCGGACAAGGTTCTGGGGCCAACGTCCTGACTTTC. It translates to CASSAGQGSGANVLTF.

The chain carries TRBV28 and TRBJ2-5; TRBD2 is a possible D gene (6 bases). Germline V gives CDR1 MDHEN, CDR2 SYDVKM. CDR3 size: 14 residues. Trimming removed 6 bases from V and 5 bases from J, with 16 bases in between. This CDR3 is CASRTSSGFETQYF. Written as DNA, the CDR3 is TGTGCCAGCAGGACTAGTTCCGGCTTCGAGACCCAGTACTTC.

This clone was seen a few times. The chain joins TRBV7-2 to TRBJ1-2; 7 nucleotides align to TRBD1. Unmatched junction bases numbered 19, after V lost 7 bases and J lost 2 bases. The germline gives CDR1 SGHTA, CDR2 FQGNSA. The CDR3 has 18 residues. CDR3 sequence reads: CASKLRETGSPINYGYTF. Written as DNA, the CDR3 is TGTGCCAGCAAATTGAGGGAGACAGGGTCACCAATCAACTATGGCTACACCTTC.

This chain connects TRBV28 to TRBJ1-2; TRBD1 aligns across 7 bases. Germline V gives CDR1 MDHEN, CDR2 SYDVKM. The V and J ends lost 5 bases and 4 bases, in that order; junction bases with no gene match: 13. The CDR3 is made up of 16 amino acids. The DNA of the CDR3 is TGTGCCAGCAGTCTTGACCTGACAGGACAGGTCTATGGCTACACCTTC. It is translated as CASSLDLTGQVYGYTF.

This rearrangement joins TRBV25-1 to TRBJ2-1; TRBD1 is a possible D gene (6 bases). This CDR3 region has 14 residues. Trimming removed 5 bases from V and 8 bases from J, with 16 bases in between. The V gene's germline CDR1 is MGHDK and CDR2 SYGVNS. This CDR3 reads CASSKHRELDEQFF. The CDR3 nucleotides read TGTGCCAGCAGTAAGCACAGGGAGTTAGATGAGCAGTTCTTC.

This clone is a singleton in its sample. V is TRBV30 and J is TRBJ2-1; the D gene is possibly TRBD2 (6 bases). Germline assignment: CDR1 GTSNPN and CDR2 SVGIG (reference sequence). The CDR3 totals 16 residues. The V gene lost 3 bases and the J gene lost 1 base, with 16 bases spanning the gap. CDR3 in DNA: TGTGCCTGGAGGACCCTAGCGTCCGATTCCTACAATGAGCAGTTCTTC. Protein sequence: CAWRTLASDSYNEQFF.

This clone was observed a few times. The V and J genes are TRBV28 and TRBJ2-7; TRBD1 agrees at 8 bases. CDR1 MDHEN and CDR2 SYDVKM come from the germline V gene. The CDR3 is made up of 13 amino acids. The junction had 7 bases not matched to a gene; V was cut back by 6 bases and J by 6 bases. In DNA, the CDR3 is TGTGCCAGCAGCCCCCGGACAGGGTCCGAGCAGTACTTC. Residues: CASSPRTGSEQYF.

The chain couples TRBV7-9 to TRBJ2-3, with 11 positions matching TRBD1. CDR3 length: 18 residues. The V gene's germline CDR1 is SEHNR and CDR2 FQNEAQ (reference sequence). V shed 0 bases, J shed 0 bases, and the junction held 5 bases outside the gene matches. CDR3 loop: CASSLAWTGGASTDTQYF. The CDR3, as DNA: TGTGCCAGCAGCTTAGCTTGGACAGGGGGCGCTAGCACAGATACGCAGTATTTT. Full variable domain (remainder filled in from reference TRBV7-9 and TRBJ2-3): DTGVSQNPRHKITKRGQNVTFRCDPISEHNRLYWYRQTLGQGPEFLTYFQNEAQLEKSRLLSDRFSAERPKGSFSTLEIQRTEQGDSAMYLCASSLAWTGGASTDTQYFGPGTRLTVL.

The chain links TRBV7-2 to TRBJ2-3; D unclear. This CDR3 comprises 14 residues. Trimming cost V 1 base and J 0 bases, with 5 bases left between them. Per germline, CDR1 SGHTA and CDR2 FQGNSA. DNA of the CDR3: TGTGCCAGCAGCTTAGGTCCGAGCACAGATACGCAGTATTTT. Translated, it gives CASSLGPSTDTQYF.

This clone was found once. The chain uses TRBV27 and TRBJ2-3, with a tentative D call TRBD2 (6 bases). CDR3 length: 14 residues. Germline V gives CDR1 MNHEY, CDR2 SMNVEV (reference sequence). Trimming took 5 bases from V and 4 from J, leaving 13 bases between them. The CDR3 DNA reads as TGTGCCAGCAGTCCGGGACTTTTACCAGATACGCAGTATTTT. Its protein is CASSPGLLPDTQYF.

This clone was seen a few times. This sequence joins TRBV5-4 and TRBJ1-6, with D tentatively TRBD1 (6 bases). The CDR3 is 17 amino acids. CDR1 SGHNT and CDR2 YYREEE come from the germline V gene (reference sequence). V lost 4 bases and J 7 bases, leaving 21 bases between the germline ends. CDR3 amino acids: CASSTQHRARLNSPLHF. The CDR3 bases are TGTGCCAGCAGCACACAGCACAGGGCACGCTTAAATTCACCCCTCCACTTT.

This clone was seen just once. DNA for the CDR3: TGCGCCAGCAGCCCGGACACCCGGGTAGGCGGGGGGCAGTTCTTC. Protein: CASSPDTRVGGGQFF. The V call is TRBV5-1, the J call TRBJ2-1; 7 nucleotides agree with TRBD2. Trimming cost V 4 bases and J 12 bases; bases outside gene matches: 16. Germline lookup yields CDR1 SGHRS and CDR2 YFSETQ. The length of the CDR3 is 15 residues.

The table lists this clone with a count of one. CDR3 in amino acids: CASTLGETQYF. Here the CDR3 DNA reads TGTGCCAGCACCCTCGGGGAGACCCAGTACTTC. This chain joins TRBV12-3 or TRBV12-4 and TRBJ2-5; no clear D gene. V gave up 7 bases and J gave up 5 bases, with 8 bases separating them. The CDR3 sequence is 11 residues long.

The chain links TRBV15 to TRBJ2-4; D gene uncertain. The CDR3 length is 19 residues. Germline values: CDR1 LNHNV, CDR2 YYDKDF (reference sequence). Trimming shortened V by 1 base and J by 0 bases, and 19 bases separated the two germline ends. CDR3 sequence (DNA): TGTGCCACCAGCAGAGGGGTACAGAGCCCGACACTAGCCAAAAACATTCAGTACTTC. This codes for CATSRGVQSPTLAKNIQYF.

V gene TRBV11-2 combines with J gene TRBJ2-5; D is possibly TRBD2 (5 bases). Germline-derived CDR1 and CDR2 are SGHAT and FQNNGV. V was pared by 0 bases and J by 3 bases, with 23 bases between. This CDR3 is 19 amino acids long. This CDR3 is CASSLELLAFPQTKETQYF. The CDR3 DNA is TGTGCCAGCAGCTTAGAATTGTTAGCGTTCCCCCAAACTAAAGAGACCCAGTACTTC.

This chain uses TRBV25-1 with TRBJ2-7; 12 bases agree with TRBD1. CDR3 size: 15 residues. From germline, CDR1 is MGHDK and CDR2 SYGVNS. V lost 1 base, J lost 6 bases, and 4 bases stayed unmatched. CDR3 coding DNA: TGTGCCAGCAGTGAATGGGGACAGGGGGCGGGCGAGCAGTACTTC. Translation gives CASSEWGQGAGEQYF.

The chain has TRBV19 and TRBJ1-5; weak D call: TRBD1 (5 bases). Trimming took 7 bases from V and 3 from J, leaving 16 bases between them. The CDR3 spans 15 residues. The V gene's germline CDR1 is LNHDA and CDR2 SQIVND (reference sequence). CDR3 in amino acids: CASTPPDSFNQPQHF. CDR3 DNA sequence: TGTGCCAGTACCCCCCCTGACAGCTTCAATCAGCCCCAGCATTTT.